The source of this T cell receptor beta chain is a study of T cell responses to AZD1222 COVID-19 vaccine. Some clones are missing from TCRdb's copy, which holds only in-frame ones; the method was immunoSEQ multiplex PCR. The table lists 80,000 to 90,000 clones, around nine tenths of them singletons. Findings of the study overall: When two AZD1222 doses had been given, Spike-specific TCR breadth and depth rose. Just five to seven people given AZD1222 tested seropositive at baseline. Clonal diversity was possibly underestimated, and the donors were mostly white British, with more females.

As regards this clone: The target antigen is unknown.

Whether given at about 4 or about 12 weeks, second doses were pooled. The germline CDR1 and CDR2 sequences are MNHNY and SVGAGI (reference sequence). The CDR3 contains 15 residues. V was clipped by 6 bases and J by 4 bases; unmatched bases: 10. Sequencing was performed on peripheral blood, taken 28 days after the second AZD1222 dose. This TCR came from an adult who received the AZD1222 COVID-19 vaccine. The rearrangement uses TRBV6-6 and TRBJ1-2, with 8 nucleotides matching TRBD1. The CDR3 DNA is TGTGCCAGCAGAAACCCCGGGACAGGCCCCTATGGCTACACCTTC. Protein product: CASRNPGTGPYGYTF.